The clone carrying this T cell receptor (beta chain) was observed a handful of times. TCRdb re-derived calls from the RT-PCR reads in MiXCR, one entry per CDR3 protein. This sample has roughly 250,000 distinct CDR3 sequences, with over 12% found just once. The data belong to a study of patients and donors after allogeneic stem cell transplantation. This CDR3 has 15 amino acids. Per germline, CDR1 MNHEY and CDR2 SVGEGT. The V and J ends lost 0 bases and 1 base respectively, with 6 bases between them. V usage is TRBV6-2 or TRBV6-3 and J usage is TRBJ2-2; D is uncertain. Input material: blood, either unsorted or a sorted T cell fraction (not recorded which). This sequence originates from a human donor who was either an allogeneic HSCT recipient or a stem cell or donor lymphocyte infusion donor (not recorded which). It is not recorded whose cells these are; they may come from a transplant donor. DNA of the CDR3: TGTGCCAGCAGTTACTCGAGCCTGAACACCGGGGAGCTGTTTTTT. This codes for CASSYSSLNTGELFF.